These 15 T cell receptor beta chains came from one sample sequenced in a study of cytomegalovirus exposure and HLA in healthy donors. The PCR contained 60 Vbeta and 13 Jbeta primers. Sequencing used immunoSEQ multiplex PCR; TCRdb keeps in-frame clones, though not all of them. The sample lists more than 150,000 clones, just over 75% seen once, with approximately 1.5% in the top ten. The specimen was PBMCs. These receptors all stem from a man aged 35 to 55 in good health and CMV-seronegative.

This sequence joins TRBV30 and TRBJ1-1, with a possible D match to TRBD1 (5 bases). The CDR3 spans 12 residues. Germline-derived CDR1 and CDR2 are GTSNPN and SVGIG (reference sequence). Trimming removed 8 bases from V and 0 bases from J, with 10 bases in between. CDR3 amino acids: CALRGMNTEAFF. CDR3 bases: TGTGCCCTGCGGGGGATGAACACTGAAGCTTTCTTT.

The chain is built from TRBV9 and TRBJ2-5; TRBD2 aligns across 7 bases. The length of the CDR3 is 14 residues. The V and J ends lost 2 bases and 4 bases, in that order; junction bases with no gene match: 5. Germline CDR1 reads SGDLS; CDR2 reads YYNGEE. The CDR3 DNA is TGTGCCAGCAGCGTGACTAGCTTTCCAGAGACCCAGTACTTC. Translated, it gives CASSVTSFPETQYF.

The V and J genes are TRBV27 and TRBJ2-1; D is perhaps TRBD2 (5 bases). Germline-derived CDR1 and CDR2 are MNHEY and SMNVEV (reference sequence). The V gene lost 2 bases and the J gene lost 8 bases, with 10 bases spanning the gap. CDR3 length: 13 amino acids. In nucleotides, the CDR3 is TGTGCCAGCAGTTTACGGGATATGCATGAGCAGTTCTTC. Translation gives CASSLRDMHEQFF.

The chain links TRBV7-9 to TRBJ1-2; D remains unclear. The CDR3 contains 16 residues. Germline CDR1 reads SEHNR; CDR2 reads FQNEAQ (reference sequence). Trimming stripped 3 bases from V and 4 bases from J, with 18 bases between. The DNA of the CDR3 is TGTGCCAGCAGCTTTCCCGGACTGAGCCTAGTCTATGGCTACACCTTC. Its protein is CASSFPGLSLVYGYTF. Using reference TRBV7-9 and TRBJ1-2 for the parts outside the CDR3, the full variable domain is DTGVSQNPRHKITKRGQNVTFRCDPISEHNRLYWYRQTLGQGPEFLTYFQNEAQLEKSRLLSDRFSAERPKGSFSTLEIQRTEQGDSAMYLCASSFPGLSLVYGYTFGSGTRLTVV.

The chain uses TRBV28 and TRBJ2-7, with 8 bases identical to TRBD2. The junction had 7 bases not matched to a gene; V was cut back by 5 bases and J by 7 bases. The CDR3 sequence is 13 residues long. Germline V gene lookup returns CDR1 MDHEN and CDR2 SYDVKM. The CDR3 is CASSPSGSREQYF. The CDR3 nucleotides read TGTGCCAGCAGTCCGAGCGGGAGCAGGGAGCAGTACTTC.

The chain has TRBV5-1 and TRBJ1-5, with D maybe TRBD1 (5 bases). CDR3 length: 17 amino acids. Germline-derived CDR1 and CDR2 are SGHRS and YFSETQ. V was shortened by 2 bases and J by 1 base, with 16 bases between the two germline ends. The CDR3 DNA is TGCGCCAGCAGCTTAGTCCCTCTAGGGGAAAGCAATCAGCCCCAGCATTTT. It yields the protein CASSLVPLGESNQPQHF.

The chain combines TRBV5-1 with TRBJ2-5; possibly TRBD1 for D (6 bases). Trimming took off 0 bases at V and 4 bases at J, with 16 bases between the two ends. The CDR3 runs 16 residues. CDR1 SGHRS and CDR2 YFSETQ come from the germline V gene. The CDR3: CASSLEVLTGGETQYF. In DNA form, the CDR3 reads TGCGCCAGCAGCTTGGAAGTTTTGACAGGAGGAGAGACCCAGTACTTC.

This clone has only a few counts. The chain is built from TRBV6-4 and TRBJ2-3; TRBD2 agrees at 10 bases. J gave up 4 bases and V 4 bases, and 2 bases lay outside the gene matches. The CDR3 contains 14 residues. The germline CDR1 and CDR2 sequences are MRHNA and SNTAGT. The CDR3 sequence is CASSGTSGPDTQYF. For the CDR3, the DNA is TGTGCCAGCAGTGGGACTAGCGGACCAGATACGCAGTATTTT.

The chain is built from TRBV28 and TRBJ2-7; D perhaps matches TRBD2 (6 bases). Trimming left V 3 bases short and J 3 bases short, with 15 bases between. The CDR3 is made up of 15 amino acids. Germline V lookup: CDR1 MDHEN, CDR2 SYDVKM. CDR3 coding DNA: TGTGCCAGCAGTTTCTTCTCAGGGCGGGACTACGAGCAGTACTTC. Amino acids: CASSFFSGRDYEQYF.

This clone was found a few times. This chain links TRBV7-2 with TRBJ2-5; tentative D call: TRBD2 (7 bases). V lost 3 bases and J lost 4, with 9 bases in between. The CDR3 covers 13 residues. Germline V CDR1 and CDR2: SGHTA, FQGNSA. The CDR3 is CASSFGGLETQYF. CDR3 DNA: TGTGCCAGCAGCTTCGGGGGGCTAGAGACCCAGTACTTC.

CDR3 sequence (DNA): TGTGCCTCACGCCCACCCACAGGGAAAAGGGTTTACTTC. This sequence encodes CASRPPTGKRVYF. J is TRBJ2-7 and V is TRBV30, with D perhaps TRBD1 (6 bases). Germline V CDR1 and CDR2: GTSNPN, SVGIG (reference sequence). Trimming pared 7 bases from V and 13 bases from J, leaving 26 bases between. The CDR3 is 13 residues long.

The rearrangement joins TRBV6-5 to TRBJ2-7; weak D call: TRBD2 (6 bases). The germline V gene encodes CDR1 MNHEY and CDR2 SVGAGI. The CDR3 is 13 residues long. Trimming took 0 bases from V and 4 from J, leaving 7 bases between them. The CDR3 bases are TGTGCCAGCAGTTACTCGGCGGGATACGAGCAGTACTTC. This sequence encodes CASSYSAGYEQYF.

The chain employs TRBV30 and TRBJ2-3; TRBD1 is a possible D gene (6 bases). The germline gives CDR1 GTSNPN, CDR2 SVGIG (reference sequence). CDR3 length: 11 amino acids. V lost 5 bases and J 5 bases, leaving 8 bases between the germline ends. The CDR3: CAWGGEDTQYF. CDR3 nucleotides: TGTGCCTGGGGGGGCGAAGATACGCAGTATTTT.

This clone was recorded once. The J gene is TRBJ1-1, the V gene TRBV29-1; D might be TRBD1 (5 bases). V lost 6 bases to trimming and J lost 1 base, with 9 bases between them. Per germline, CDR1 SQVTM and CDR2 ANQGSEA. The CDR3 sequence is 12 residues long. In DNA form, the CDR3 reads TGCAGCGTGGGAACAGGGAACACTGAAGCTTTCTTT. Protein product: CSVGTGNTEAFF. Full variable domain (outside the CDR3, taken from reference TRBV29-1 and TRBJ1-1): SAVISQKPSRDICQRGTSLTIQCQVDSQVTMMFWYRQQPGQSLTLIATANQGSEATYESGFVIDKFPISRPNLTFSTLTVSNMSPEDSSIYLCSVGTGNTEAFFGQGTRLTVV.

The rearrangement links TRBV5-4 to TRBJ2-7; TRBD2 matches at 9 bases. This CDR3 is 15 amino acids long. The germline V gene has CDR1 SGHNT and CDR2 YYREEE (reference sequence). The V and J ends lost 3 bases and 1 base, in that order; junction bases with no gene match: 5. DNA for the CDR3: TGTGCCAGCAGCTCTGGACTAGCGCGATCCTACGAGCAGTACGTC. It specifies CASSSGLARSYEQYV.